One TCR beta chain is described in this entry. Other DNA sequences of this sample code for an identical CDR3. The data are from a study of shared clonotypes between healthy human individuals. Investigators divided CD4+ cells into CD45RA+ naive and CD45RA-negative memory subsets. The repertoire was sequenced with immunoSEQ multiplex PCR; TCRdb's copy has only in-frame clones and lacks some. The sample has under 1,900,000 clones; just under 99% are singletons. The V and J ends lost 1 base and 0 bases respectively, with 7 bases between them. Germline values: CDR1 KGHSH, CDR2 LQKENI. CDR3 size: 15 residues.

The source is a man in his thirties or forties in good health. This sequence joins TRBV18 and TRBJ2-1, with TRBD1 as a possible D gene (5 bases). The sequencing input was naive CD4+ T cells sorted from blood. The subset denotes: CD45RA+ positively selected. CDR3 bases: TGTGCCAGCTCACCACGACAGTCCTCCTACAATGAGCAGTTCTTC. This encodes CASSPRQSSYNEQFF.